This T cell receptor beta chain was sequenced for a study of shared clonotypes between healthy human individuals. This CDR3 contains 11 residues. The germline V and J ends were trimmed by 3 bases and 8 bases, with 4 bases remaining between them. Germline V gene data show CDR1 as MNHNS and CDR2 as SASEGT. The assay was immunoSEQ multiplex PCR, and TCRdb's table has in-frame clones only and misses some. The sample holds 530,000 or so clones, about 79% seen once. V usage is TRBV6-1 and J usage is TRBJ1-4; D not resolved. The TCR comes from a woman aged 40 to 50 in good health. Some clones in this sample may be carry-over from other donors' samples. Sequencing used PBMCs. The CDR3 nucleotides are TGTGCCAGCAGTGAGGGAGAAAAACTGTTTTTT. This translates into CASSEGEKLFF.